This passage covers 12 T cell receptor beta chains from one sample sequenced in a study of blood T cell dynamics during melanoma immunotherapy. Noted time point: pre-treatment baseline. Data came from immunoSEQ multiplex PCR; TCRdb stores just in-frame clones and leaves some out. The sample lists approximately 9,500 clones, roughly 90% occurring once. Material: blood, obtained from a patient treated with checkpoint blockade. The receptors were gathered from a human donor with melanoma.

This chain links TRBV11-2 with TRBJ2-7; no reliable D call. Trimming pared 2 bases from V and 5 bases from J, leaving 7 bases between. Germline V lookup: CDR1 SGHAT, CDR2 FQNNGV. The CDR3 extends over 12 amino acids. CDR3 sequence: CASSLRPHEQYF. The CDR3 DNA reads as TGTGCCAGCAGCTTACGACCCCACGAGCAGTACTTC.

This chain joins TRBV28 and TRBJ2-7, with unresolved D. The V end lost 2 bases, the J end lost 7 bases, and 6 bases lay between the germline ends. Germline loops: CDR1 MDHEN, CDR2 SYDVKM. The CDR3 runs to 11 residues. The CDR3 sequence: CASSLGFEQYF. The DNA of the CDR3 is TGTGCCAGCAGTTTAGGGTTTGAGCAGTACTTC.

The gene calls are TRBV7-2 and TRBJ2-5; D not resolved. Deletions cut 5 bases from V and 2 bases from J, with 12 bases between. Germline loops: CDR1 SGHTA, CDR2 FQGNSA. The CDR3 totals 14 residues. This chain's CDR3 is CASSLWAVQETQYF. The CDR3 DNA reads as TGTGCCAGCAGCCTCTGGGCAGTACAAGAGACCCAGTACTTC.

V usage is TRBV15 and J usage is TRBJ2-5; TRBD1 agrees at 9 bases. J gave up 2 bases and V 0 bases, and 4 bases lay outside the gene matches. This CDR3 spans 16 amino acids. Germline CDR1 LNHNV, CDR2 YYDKDF (reference sequence). The CDR3 sequence: CATSRDQGQGQETQYF. CDR3 nucleotides: TGTGCCACCAGCAGAGATCAGGGACAGGGTCAAGAGACCCAGTACTTC. The complete variable domain, with remaining parts taken from reference TRBV15 and TRBJ2-5, reads DAMVIQNPRYQVTQFGKPVTLSCSQTLNHNVMYWYQQKSSQAPKLLFHYYDKDFNNEADTPDNFQSRRPNTSFCFLDIRSPGLGDTAMYLCATSRDQGQGQETQYFGPGTRLLVL.

This clone has only one observation. The chain joins TRBV4-3 to TRBJ2-6; 7 bases align to TRBD2. V was pared by 1 base and J by 0 bases, with 3 bases of the junction left unmatched. CDR1 and CDR2 (germline): LGHNA, YSLEER. There are 17 residues in the CDR3. CDR3 coding DNA: TGCGCCAGCAGCCAAGGTGTAGCGGGCTCTGGGGCCAACGTCCTGACTTTC. Translating gives CASSQGVAGSGANVLTF.

The J gene is TRBJ2-5, the V gene TRBV7-2; 11 bases map to TRBD2. CDR1 and CDR2 from the germline V gene are SGHTA and FQGNSA. The CDR3 is 18 residues long. V was pared by 1 base and J by 0 bases, with 7 bases of the junction left unmatched. Written as DNA, the CDR3 is TGTGCCAGCAGCTTAGGGGTAGCGGGAGGGGGCCACCAAGAGACCCAGTACTTC. Its translation is CASSLGVAGGGHQETQYF.

The J gene is TRBJ2-7, the V gene TRBV5-8; 9 nucleotides match TRBD1. The length of the CDR3 is 15 residues. The trim removed 4 bases at V and 2 bases at J, leaving 7 bases unmatched. The germline CDR1 and CDR2 sequences are SGHTS and YDEGEE. CDR3 coding DNA: TGTGCCAGCAGCGTTGGGACAGGGCGAACCTACGAGCAGTACTTC. Its protein is CASSVGTGRTYEQYF.

The chain is built from TRBV13 and TRBJ1-4, with TRBD1 as a possible D gene (5 bases). The CDR3 loop spans 13 amino acids. Deletions cut 4 bases from V and 4 bases from J, with 7 bases between. Germline CDR1 is PRHDT and CDR2 is FYEKMQ (reference sequence). The CDR3 is CASSYRRNEKLFF. For the CDR3, the DNA is TGTGCCAGCAGCTACAGGCGTAATGAAAAACTGTTTTTT. The whole variable domain, filled in from reference TRBV13 and TRBJ1-4, reads AAGVIQSPRHLIKEKRETATLKCYPIPRHDTVYWYQQGPGQDPQFLISFYEKMQSDKGSIPDRFSAQQFSDYHSELNMSSLELGDSALYFCASSYRRNEKLFFGSGTQLSVL.

The V gene is TRBV27, the J gene TRBJ2-3; 8 bases fit TRBD1. Germline V gives CDR1 MNHEY, CDR2 SMNVEV (reference sequence). The V and J ends lost 3 bases and 0 bases, in that order; junction bases with no gene match: 14. The CDR3 length is 19 residues. As DNA, the CDR3 is TGTGCCAGCAGTTTTTGGGCAGGGGGCCGGTCCCTTAGCACAGATACGCAGTATTTT. Amino acid sequence: CASSFWAGGRSLSTDTQYF.

This chain uses TRBV21-1 with TRBJ2-5; the table calls TRBD1, which could not be checked here. TRBV21-1 is a documented pseudogene. The CDR3 has 14 amino acids. This chain's CDR3 is CASSKETGSETQYF. For the CDR3, the DNA is TGTGCCAGCAGCAAAGAGACAGGGTCGGAGACCCAGTACTTC.

This clone was seen just once. The chain uses TRBV6-5 and TRBJ2-5; no firm D call. The J call may be faulty, since TRBJ2-7 better matches the DNA end. Germline CDR1 and CDR2: MNHEY and SVGAGI. This CDR3 contains 13 residues. The CDR3 DNA is TGTGCCAGCAGTTACTCGGTGGGTTACGAGCAGTACTTC. Its protein product is CASSYSVGYEQYF.

In its sample, this clone was seen once. The chain joins TRBV2 to TRBJ1-4; D perhaps matches TRBD1 (5 bases). There are 15 residues in the CDR3. Trimming took 4 bases from V and 8 from J, leaving 17 bases between them. Germline lookup yields CDR1 SNHLY and CDR2 FYNNEI. The CDR3 spells CASSVRGGPTEKLFF. Here the CDR3 DNA reads TGTGCCAGCAGTGTCCGGGGGGGTCCCACAGAAAAACTGTTTTTT.